This T cell receptor beta chain is drawn from a study of T cell changes during pregnancy in multiple sclerosis. The V gene's germline CDR1 is LGHNA and CDR2 YSLEER. The length of the CDR3 is 16 residues. The V segment lost 4 bases and the J segment 0 bases; nucleotides outside the gene matches: 6. Measured with immunoSEQ multiplex PCR; TCRdb has only the in-frame clones, and not every one. The sample holds around 58,000 clones; 75% to 95% are singletons and the top ten take just under 0.5%. The TCR comes from a female donor in good health, enrolled as a control in a pregnancy study. The chain recombines TRBV4-3 with TRBJ2-1; 7 bases map to TRBD1. This specimen was CD4+ T cells from peripheral blood mononuclear cells, taken after pregnancy. Here the CDR3 DNA reads TGCGCCAGCAGCCCTCAGACAGGGAGCTCCTACAATGAGCAGTTCTTC. As protein: CASSPQTGSSYNEQFF.